This T cell receptor beta chain is from a study of Ad26.COV2.S vaccination and SARS-CoV-2 variants. Study information: In the COV1001 trial, the donor was in the Ad26.COV2.S arm.

Sample treatment: 19 received Ad26.COV2.S at low or high dose, single or two shots; a few received placebo; per-sample allocation not given. Day 63 after the first vaccine or placebo injection was the time point for sampling. About this clone: Its specificity is not known.

Using immunoSEQ multiplex PCR, the repertoire was profiled, and TCRdb retains in-frame clones only, with some absent. Of about 370,000 clones listed, 89% are singletons. This CDR3 spans 13 amino acids. Trimming took off 6 bases at V and 7 bases at J, with 15 bases between the two ends. Germline CDR1 is SGHDN and CDR2 is FVKESK. Overall study findings and caveats: Analyses of TCR breadth and depth may have underestimated total T cell responses.

This clonotype was obtained from a person aged 18-60 years who received the Ad26.COV2.S COVID-19 vaccine or a placebo. The gene calls are TRBV14 and TRBJ1-1; D is possibly TRBD1 (6 bases). Sequenced here: peripheral blood, sampled in a trial of Ad26.COV2.S vaccine versus placebo. In DNA, the CDR3 is TGTGCCAGCAGACAGGTACAGGGAGGTGAAGCTTTCTTT. This sequence encodes CASRQVQGGEAFF.